One sample yielded the 4 T cell receptor beta chains listed below, sequenced in a study of blood T cell repertoires in COVID-19. This table comes from immunoSEQ multiplex PCR, and its TCRdb copy is limited to in-frame clones, with some not included. Among hundreds of thousands of clones listed, nearly 90% were seen once. Sequencing used PBMCs or T cells enriched from blood (not recorded which). These receptor sequences come from a woman aged 18-35 years with acute COVID-19.

The gene calls are TRBV3-1 (or the pseudogene TRBV3-2) and TRBJ1-3; D is perhaps TRBD1 (6 bases). V gave up 0 bases and J gave up 2 bases, with 26 bases separating them. Germline CDR1 is LGHDT and CDR2 is YNNKEL (reference sequence). The CDR3 is made up of 21 amino acids. As DNA, the CDR3 is TGTGCCAGCAGCCAAGATCCTTCATCTAGGACAGAGAGTTCCCCTGGAAACACCATATATTTT. It specifies CASSQDPSSRTESSPGNTIYF.

The V call is TRBV5-6, the J call TRBJ2-2; no clear D gene. CDR3 length: 16 residues. V shed 0 bases and J shed 1 base, with 10 bases lying between them. The V gene's germline CDR1 is SGHDT and CDR2 YYEEEE. The CDR3 DNA sequence: TGTGCCAGCAGCTTGGTGAGAACCCAGAACACCGGGGAGCTGTTTTTT. It yields the protein CASSLVRTQNTGELFF.

This chain joins TRBV5-4 and TRBJ1-1; 7 nucleotides line up with TRBD1. The CDR3 length is 14 residues. Losses at the gene ends were 0 bases for V and 4 bases for J; bases not matched to a gene: 3. Per the germline V gene, CDR1 is SGHNT and CDR2 is YYREEE (reference sequence). CDR3 coding DNA: TGTGCCAGCAGCTTGGACAGGGGAGGCACTGAAGCTTTCTTT. This gives the protein CASSLDRGGTEAFF.

With respect to this clone: Sequence at one end of the junction differs from germline and may be a read error. V is TRBV12-3 or TRBV12-4 and J is TRBJ1-2, with TRBD1 as a possible D gene (5 bases). The CDR3 has 12 residues. In DNA, the CDR3 is TGCTCCAGCGCAGGGCCGATCTATGGCTACACCTTC. Translating it yields CSSAGPIYGYTF.